This entry is about one TCR beta chain. CDR3 length equals 15 residues. V lost 0 bases and J lost 3, with 12 bases in between. CDR1 and CDR2 from the germline V gene are GTSNPN and SVGIG (reference sequence). These data originate in a study of technical replicates of blood from a few donors. The data were produced by immunoSEQ multiplex PCR, yet TCRdb's version contains in-frame clones alone and is incomplete. The data show more than 60,000 clones, 80% to 90% seen once. Source material: PBMCs. The sequence came from a human donor in good health. Some clones in this sample may be carry-over from other donors' samples. The chain joins TRBV30 to TRBJ1-3, with D possibly TRBD1 on 5 matching bases. The CDR3 sequence: CAWSVRRGIGNTIYF. CDR3 nucleotides: TGTGCCTGGAGTGTAAGGCGGGGGATTGGAAACACCATATATTTT.